This TCR beta chain was obtained from a study of shared clonotypes between healthy human individuals. The data were produced by immunoSEQ multiplex PCR, yet TCRdb's version contains in-frame clones alone and is incomplete. The table includes millions of clones, about 95% detected once. V was pared by 4 bases and J by 0 bases, with 9 bases between. CDR3 length equals 15 residues. Germline V gene sequence: CDR1 SGHNT, CDR2 YENEEA. In the naive CD8 group, cells lacked CD45RO and were positively selected for CCR7, so terminally differentiated effector memory CD45RA+ cells were left out. The TCR originated in a man younger than 35 in good health. Source material: naive CD8+ T cells sorted from blood. The chain is built from TRBV11-3 and TRBJ2-2; D gene unclear. CDR3 sequence (DNA): TGTGCCAGCAGCTCTTACGGTGCGAACACCGGGGAGCTGTTTTTT. Its protein is CASSSYGANTGELFF.